This entry lists 2 T cell receptor beta chains sequenced from one sample in a study of CD8+ T cells in alopecia areata. Extraction and reverse transcription of RNA yielded cDNA as the sequencing template. Data came from immunoSEQ multiplex PCR; TCRdb stores just in-frame clones and leaves some out. This sample comprises some 110,000 clones, none seen once only. The sample consisted of lesional skin. These receptors were collected from a C3H/HeJ mouse with alopecia areata. This line is of MHC haplotype H2-k.

On this clone: A read error may be the cause here, since a much bigger clone is one base away. Gene and germline names: mouse. The CDR3 end lies 4 residues beyond the end of the read and is filled in from the germline J gene. The gene calls are TRBV17 and TRBJ1-4; 9 bases align to TRBD1. The CDR3 consists of 15 residues. The junction had 4 bases not matched to a gene; V was cut back by 5 bases and J by 3 bases. CDR1 and CDR2 (germline): MNHDT, YYDKIL. The covered CDR3 bases are TGTGCTAGCAGTTCCGGGACAGGGACCAACGAA. Amino acid sequence: CASSSGTGTNE. The whole CDR3 sequence reads CASSSGTGTNERLFF. The full variable domain, its missing parts supplied by reference TRBV17 and TRBJ1-4, is DTTVKQNPRYKLARVGKPVNLICSQTMNHDTMYWYQKKPNQAPKLLLFYYDKILNREADTFEKFQSSRPNNSFCSLYIGSAGLEYSAMYLCASSSGTGTNERLFFGHGTKLSVL.

This clone has only a few counts. Each gene name is a mouse one. Coverage ceases 4 residues before the CDR3 finishes, and the germline J gene fills in the end. The rearrangement links TRBV13-3 to TRBJ2-1, with D possibly being TRBD1 (6 bases). The germline CDR1 and CDR2 sequences are NNHDY and SYVADS. The CDR3 length is 12 residues. CDR3 protein: CASRPQGAEQFF. CDR3 DNA (partial): TGTGCCAGCAGGCCTCAGGGGGCT.